This T cell receptor (beta chain) is drawn from a study of cytomegalovirus exposure and HLA in healthy donors. The overall study: A later analysis reported the approximately 120 validation repertoires used the same platform as the approximately 700 first-cohort repertoires. Study-wide findings and caveats: Researchers catalogued about 160 TCR beta chains as cytomegalovirus-associated. CMV antigen specificity was confirmed in vitro for a few CMV-associated chains. Accounts indicate the classifier identified cytomegalovirus status with strong specificity and sensitivity.

The CDR3 consists of 13 residues. The ends lost 5 bases at V and 5 bases at J; junction bases unmatched: 4. Per the germline V gene, CDR1 is SGHNT and CDR2 is YYREEE (reference sequence). A word on this clone: The antigen remains unidentified.

Data came from immunoSEQ multiplex PCR; TCRdb stores just in-frame clones and leaves some out. The sample includes 170,000 or so clones, 80% to 85% of them seen just once. The specimen sequenced was PBMCs. This chain links TRBV5-4 with TRBJ2-7; TRBD1 agrees at 10 bases. The sequence was obtained from a woman aged 18-29 years in good health and CMV-seropositive. The CDR3 nucleotides read TGTGCCAGCAGTTCGACAGGGGGCAACGAGCAGTACTTC. It yields the protein CASSSTGGNEQYF.